The present TCR beta chain was sequenced within a study of OX40 agonist ivuxolimab in advanced cancers. Study-wide context: Patients enrolled in dose escalation were diagnosed with hepatocellular carcinoma, melanoma, renal cell or head and neck cancer. Partial responses occurred in Three dose-escalation patients, one with hepatocellular carcinoma and two with cutaneous melanoma.

Remarks on this clone: The antigen remains undetermined.

Sequencing was performed with immunoSEQ multiplex PCR; in TCRdb, only in-frame clones are kept and a portion is missing. This sample carries 65,000 to 95,000 clones, around 87% of them seen once, and the ten largest clones take around 5.9%. The CDR3 has 16 residues. Germline-derived CDR1 and CDR2 are MGHDK and SYGVNS. Trimming left V 4 bases short and J 0 bases short, with 13 bases between. Anyone with autoimmune disease history or systemic immunosuppression was excluded. Findings and limits, study-wide: Blood T cells, both CD4+ and CD8+, expanded clonally by week 6 at 0.1 to 3.0 mg/kg.

The material sequenced was CD4+ or CD8+ T cells sorted from blood, taken in a trial of the OX40 agonist ivuxolimab. The chain has TRBV25-1 and TRBJ2-1; D is perhaps TRBD1 (6 bases). The receptor was derived from an adult with an advanced solid tumor such as melanoma, head and neck, liver or kidney cancer. The CDR3 DNA reads as TGTGCCAGCAGTGCACGACAGGTAAGCTCCTACAATGAGCAGTTCTTC. Translating it yields CASSARQVSSYNEQFF.